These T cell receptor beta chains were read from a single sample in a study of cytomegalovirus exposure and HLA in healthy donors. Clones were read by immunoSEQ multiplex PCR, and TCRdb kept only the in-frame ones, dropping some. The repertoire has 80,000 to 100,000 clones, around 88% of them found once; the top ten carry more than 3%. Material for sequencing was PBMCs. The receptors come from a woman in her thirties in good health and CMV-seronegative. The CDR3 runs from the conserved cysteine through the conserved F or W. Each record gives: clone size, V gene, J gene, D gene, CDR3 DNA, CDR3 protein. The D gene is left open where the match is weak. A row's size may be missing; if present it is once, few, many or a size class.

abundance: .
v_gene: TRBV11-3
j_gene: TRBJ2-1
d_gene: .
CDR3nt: TGTGCCAGCAGCTTTGGACAGAGCTCCTACAATGAGCAGTTCTTC
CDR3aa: CASSFGQSSYNEQFF

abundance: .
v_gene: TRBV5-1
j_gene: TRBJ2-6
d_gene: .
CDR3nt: TGCGCCAGCAGCTTGTCCATCTCTGGGGCCAACGTCCTGACTTTC
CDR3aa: CASSLSISGANVLTF

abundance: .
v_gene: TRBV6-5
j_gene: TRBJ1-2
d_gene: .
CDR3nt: TGTGCCAGCAGTTACTCAACCGGGACAAGTGGCTACACCTTC
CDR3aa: CASSYSTGTSGYTF

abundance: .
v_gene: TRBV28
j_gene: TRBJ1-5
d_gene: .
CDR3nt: TGTGCCAGCAGCGCTACAGCGGGCAATCAGCCCCAGCATTTT
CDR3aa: CASSATAGNQPQHF

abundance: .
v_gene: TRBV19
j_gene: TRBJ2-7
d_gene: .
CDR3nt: TGTGCCAGTAGTATCTCTGGAAGGGACAACGAGCAGTACTTC
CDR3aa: CASSISGRDNEQYF

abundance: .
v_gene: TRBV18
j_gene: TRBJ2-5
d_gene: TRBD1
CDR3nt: TGTGCCAGCTCACCACCGGGACAGGGGGCGAGAGAGACCCAGTACTTC
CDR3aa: CASSPPGQGARETQYF

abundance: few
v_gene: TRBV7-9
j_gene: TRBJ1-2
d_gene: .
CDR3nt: TGTGCCAGCAGCAATGTTCAGGCGTTCGTCATCGGTGGCTACACCTTC
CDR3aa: CASSNVQAFVIGGYTF

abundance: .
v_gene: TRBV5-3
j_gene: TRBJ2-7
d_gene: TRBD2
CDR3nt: TGTGCCAGAAGCTTGGGATGCGGGAGGGCCGAAATAAACGGCTCCTACGAGCAGTACTTC
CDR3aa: CARSLGCGRAEINGSYEQYF

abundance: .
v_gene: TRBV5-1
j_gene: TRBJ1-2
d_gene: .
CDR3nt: TGCGCCAGCAGCTTAACCAGCCCAGGGTATGGCTACACCTTC
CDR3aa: CASSLTSPGYGYTF

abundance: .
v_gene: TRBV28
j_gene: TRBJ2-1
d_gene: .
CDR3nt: TGTGCCAGCAGCCGGGACAACTACAATGAGCAGTTCTTC
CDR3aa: CASSRDNYNEQFF

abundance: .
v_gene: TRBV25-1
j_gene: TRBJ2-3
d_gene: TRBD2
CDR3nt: TGTGCCAGCAGTGAGCAACTAGCGGCTCCCTCGGATACGCAGTATTTT
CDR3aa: CASSEQLAAPSDTQYF

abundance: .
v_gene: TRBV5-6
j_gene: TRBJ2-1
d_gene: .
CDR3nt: TGTGCCAGCAGCTTATACTTAGGGGCTGGGGAGCAGTTCTTC
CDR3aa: CASSLYLGAGEQFF

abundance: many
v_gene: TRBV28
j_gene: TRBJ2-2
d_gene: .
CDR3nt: TGTGCCAGCAGGGCGGGAACCGGGGAGCTGTTTTTT
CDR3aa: CASRAGTGELFF

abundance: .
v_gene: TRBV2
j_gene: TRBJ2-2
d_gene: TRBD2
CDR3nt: TGTGCCAGCGCCAGGGAGGGAGCCGGGGAGCTGTTTTTT
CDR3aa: CASAREGAGELFF

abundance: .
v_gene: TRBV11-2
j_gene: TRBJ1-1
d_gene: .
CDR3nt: TGTGCCAGCAGCTCCGTGACAGGATACACTGAAGCTTTCTTT
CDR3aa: CASSSVTGYTEAFF

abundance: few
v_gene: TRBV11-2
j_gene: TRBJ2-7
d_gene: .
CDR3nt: TGTGCCAGCAGCTTTAGTAAGTACGAGCAGTACTTC
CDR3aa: CASSFSKYEQYF

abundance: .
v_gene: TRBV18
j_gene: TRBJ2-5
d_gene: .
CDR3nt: TGTGCCAGCTCAAGGGGAGGCGAGGGAATGGGGGTAGAGACCCAGTACTTC
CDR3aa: CASSRGGEGMGVETQYF

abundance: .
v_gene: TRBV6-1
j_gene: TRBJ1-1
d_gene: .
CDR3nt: TGTGCCAGCAGTGTTCAGGGCTTGAACACTGAAGCTTTCTTT
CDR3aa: CASSVQGLNTEAFF

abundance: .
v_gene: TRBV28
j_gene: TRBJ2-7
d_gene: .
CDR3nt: TGTGCCAGCAGTTTAGGAACAGGCCCCGTATCCTACGAGCAGTACTTC
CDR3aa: CASSLGTGPVSYEQYF

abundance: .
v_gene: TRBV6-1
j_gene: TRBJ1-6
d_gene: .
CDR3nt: TGTGCCAGCAGTGATGGAACAGGACGAAAGGCGAATTCACCCCTCCACTTT
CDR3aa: CASSDGTGRKANSPLHF

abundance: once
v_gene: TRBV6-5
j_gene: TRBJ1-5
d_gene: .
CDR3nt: TGTGCCACTTCCACGGGGGGAGGGAATAGCAACCCCCAGCATTTT
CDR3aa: CATSTGGGNSNPQHF

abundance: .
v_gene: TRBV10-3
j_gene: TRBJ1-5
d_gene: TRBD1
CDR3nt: TGTGCCATCAGTGACCGGGACAGGGCGTTTCAGCCCCAGCATTTT
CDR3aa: CAISDRDRAFQPQHF

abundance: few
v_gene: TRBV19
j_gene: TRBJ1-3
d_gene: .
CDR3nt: TGTGCCAGTAGTGGGACAAACTCTGGAAACACCATATATTTT
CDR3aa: CASSGTNSGNTIYF